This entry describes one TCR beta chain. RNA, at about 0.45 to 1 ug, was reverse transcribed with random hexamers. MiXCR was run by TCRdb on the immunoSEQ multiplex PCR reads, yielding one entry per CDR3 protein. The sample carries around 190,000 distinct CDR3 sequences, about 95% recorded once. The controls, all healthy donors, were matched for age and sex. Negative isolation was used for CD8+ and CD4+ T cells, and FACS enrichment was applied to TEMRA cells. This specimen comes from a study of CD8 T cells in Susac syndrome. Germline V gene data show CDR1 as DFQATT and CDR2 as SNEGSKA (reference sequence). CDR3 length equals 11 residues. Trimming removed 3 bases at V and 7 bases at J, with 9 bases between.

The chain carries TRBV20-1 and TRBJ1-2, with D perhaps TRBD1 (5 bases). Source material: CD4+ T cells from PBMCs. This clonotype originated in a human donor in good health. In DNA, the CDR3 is TGCAGTGCTAGCTGGGGGAGTGGCTACACCTTC. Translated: CSASWGSGYTF.